This TCR beta chain came from a study of lymphopenia after photon versus proton radiotherapy. The study, taken as a whole, reports: Post-nadir TCR diversity decline inversely tracked overall survival among those who died. Oligoclonal CD8+ Temra expansion after nadir drove photon patients' diversity drop. Proton therapy kept repertoires fairly stable, unlike photons, which gained effector/memory cells.

The CDR3 is made up of 13 amino acids. Trimming left V 7 bases short and J 5 bases short, with 11 bases between. The germline V gene encodes CDR1 SNHLY and CDR2 FYNNEI. Assay: immunoSEQ multiplex PCR; the TCRdb copy retains only in-frame clones and omits some. The sample lists 25,000 to 35,000 clones; roughly 90% were seen once. Concerning this clone itself: Its antigen is not identified.

This clonotype was obtained from a woman aged 45-65 years with pancreatic cancer. Sequenced here: peripheral blood, sampled from a patient treated with photon-based radiotherapy. The genes are TRBV2 and TRBJ1-4; a weak D match, TRBD1 (5 bases). CDR3 bases: TGTGCCAGCATGGGGGGAACCAATGAAAAACTGTTTTTT. As protein: CASMGGTNEKLFF.